The 27 T cell receptor beta chains reported below all come from one sample, sequenced in a study of blood T cell repertoires in COVID-19. Profiled with immunoSEQ multiplex PCR; TCRdb holds only in-frame clones, not every one. The table lists about 180,000 clones, more than 80% of them singletons, with 6% to 6.5% in the top ten. Sequences were obtained from PBMCs or T cells enriched from blood (not recorded which). The receptors stem from a man between 35 and 55 years old who had recovered from COVID-19.

V is TRBV5-1 and J is TRBJ2-1, with TRBD1 identical over 8 bases. Looked up from germline, CDR1 is SGHRS and CDR2 is YFSETQ. Trimming cost V 4 bases and J 6 bases; bases outside gene matches: 9. The CDR3 has 15 amino acids. The CDR3: CASSLQTGEVNEQFF. The CDR3 DNA sequence: TGCGCCAGCAGCCTGCAGACAGGGGAAGTCAATGAGCAGTTCTTC. The complete variable domain, with remaining parts taken from reference TRBV5-1 and TRBJ2-1, reads KAGVTQTPRYLIKTRGQQVTLSCSPISGHRSVSWYQQTPGQGLQFLFEYFSETQRNKGNFPGRFSGRQFSNSRSEMNVSTLELGDSALYLCASSLQTGEVNEQFFGPGTRLTVL.

This chain uses TRBV7-3 with TRBJ2-1, with 7 bases aligning to TRBD2. Germline lookup yields CDR1 SGHTA and CDR2 FQGTGA. Unmatched junction bases numbered 12, after V lost 2 bases and J lost 5 bases. This CDR3 is built from 17 residues. DNA for the CDR3: TGTGCCAGCAGCTTATTGACCTCCATGGGGGGGAACAATGAGCAGTTCTTC. Protein sequence: CASSLLTSMGGNNEQFF.

This sequence joins TRBV10-2 and TRBJ1-1; perhaps TRBD1 as D (5 bases). Germline CDR1 WSHSY, CDR2 SAAADI. V lost 0 bases to trimming and J lost 0 bases, with 11 bases between them. CDR3 size: 16 residues. The CDR3 DNA sequence: TGCGCCAGCAGTGAGTCGGGGGGGACTATGAACACTGAAGCTTTCTTT. This sequence encodes CASSESGGTMNTEAFF.

The CDR3 sequence is CASSLRGTQYF. CDR3 coding DNA: TGTGCCAGCAGCCTTCGGGGGACCCAGTACTTC. This chain joins TRBV27 and TRBJ2-5; D might be TRBD2 (5 bases). CDR3 length: 11 residues. CDR1 and CDR2 from the germline V gene are MNHEY and SMNVEV (reference sequence). V lost 6 bases to trimming and J lost 7 bases, with 9 bases between them.

This sequence joins TRBV29-1 and TRBJ2-6; 7 bases fit TRBD2. The ends lost 0 bases at V and 2 bases at J; junction bases unmatched: 10. The CDR3 contains 18 residues. In germline, CDR1 is SQVTM, CDR2 ANQGSEA. The CDR3 coding sequence is TGCAGCGTTGAAGATCTACCCGAAAGCGGGGCTGGGGCCAACGTCCTGACTTTC. Translation gives CSVEDLPESGAGANVLTF.

The V and J genes are TRBV5-6 and TRBJ2-3; TRBD2 matches 9 bases. The J segment lost 3 bases and the V segment lost 2 bases, leaving 7 bases of the junction unmatched. Germline V gene data show CDR1 as SGHDT and CDR2 as YYEEEE. This CDR3 comprises 16 residues. The DNA for the CDR3 is TGTGCCAGCAGCTTTTGGCGGGAGGGCCAGACAGATACGCAGTATTTT. It encodes CASSFWREGQTDTQYF.

The genes are TRBV30 and TRBJ1-6, with 7 bases aligning to TRBD1. The CDR3 consists of 15 residues. CDR1 GTSNPN and CDR2 SVGIG come from the germline V gene (reference sequence). Germline trimming cut 3 bases from V and 6 bases from J; bases unmatched to any gene: 8. The CDR3 region is CAWRRPAGGNSPLHF. Here the CDR3 DNA reads TGTGCCTGGAGGCGGCCGGCAGGGGGTAATTCACCCCTCCACTTT.

This clone has a single count. The V gene is TRBV5-1, the J gene TRBJ1-1; D is possibly TRBD1 (6 bases). CDR3 length equals 15 residues. Germline CDR1 reads SGHRS; CDR2 reads YFSETQ. Trimming removed 0 bases at V and 4 bases at J, with 13 bases between. The CDR3 DNA sequence: TGCGCCAGCAGCTTGGACGCGGGGGGGCCCACTGAAGCTTTCTTT. The encoded protein is CASSLDAGGPTEAFF.

The genes are TRBV7-2 and TRBJ2-7; D possibly corresponds to TRBD2 (6 bases). With 0 bases removed from V and 6 bases from J, the gap between germline ends came to 15 bases. The CDR3 spans 15 residues. The germline V gene encodes CDR1 SGHTA and CDR2 FQGNSA. CDR3 residues: CASSLAIGGAGEQYF. Here the CDR3 DNA reads TGTGCCAGCAGCTTAGCGATCGGGGGAGCCGGCGAGCAGTACTTC.

The J gene is TRBJ1-1, the V gene TRBV4-1; a weak D match, TRBD1 (5 bases). The germline V gene has CDR1 MGHRA and CDR2 YSYEKL. This CDR3 region has 17 residues. V gave up 0 bases and J gave up 3 bases, with 17 bases separating them. Written as DNA, the CDR3 is TGCGCCAGCAGCCAAGATCGGGGGGGGATGAGGGACACTGAAGCTTTCTTT. Its protein is CASSQDRGGMRDTEAFF.

This chain uses TRBV5-6 with TRBJ1-2, with D possibly matching TRBD1 (5 bases). The germline V and J ends were trimmed by 2 bases and 4 bases, with 9 bases remaining between them. Germline CDR1 is SGHDT and CDR2 is YYEEEE. The CDR3 contains 13 residues. CDR3 DNA: TGTGCCAGCAGCTTCCAGGGTGGCTATGGCTACACCTTC. It specifies CASSFQGGYGYTF.

The chain recombines TRBV9 with TRBJ1-1; TRBD1 agrees at 8 bases. V shed 2 bases, J shed 1 base, and the junction held 4 bases outside the gene matches. This CDR3 has 15 amino acids. Germline values: CDR1 SGDLS, CDR2 YYNGEE. The CDR3 spells CASSVGTGSNTEAFF. The CDR3 DNA sequence: TGTGCCAGCAGCGTTGGGACAGGATCGAACACTGAAGCTTTCTTT.

This clone has just a few counts. The rearrangement joins TRBV12-3 or TRBV12-4 to TRBJ2-2; no clear D. Trimming took 10 bases from V and 6 from J, leaving 15 bases between them. The CDR3 is 13 residues long. Here the CDR3 DNA reads TGTGCCAAAAGTTTAGGGCGGTCCGGGGAGCTGTTTTTT. Its translation: CAKSLGRSGELFF.

This chain links TRBV27 with TRBJ2-7, with TRBD1 matching 8 bases. Germline V gene data show CDR1 as MNHEY and CDR2 as SMNVEV (reference sequence). Unmatched junction bases numbered 9, after V lost 5 bases and J lost 3 bases. The CDR3 is 15 residues long. The chain's CDR3 is CASSKDTQGVYEQYF. The CDR3 DNA reads TGTGCCAGCAGTAAAGACACACAGGGGGTCTACGAGCAGTACTTC.

This chain joins TRBV19 and TRBJ1-5; D gene unclear. The CDR3 contains 12 residues. The V gene's germline CDR1 is LNHDA and CDR2 SQIVND (reference sequence). The ends were cut back, 5 bases at V and 7 bases at J, with 9 bases in the middle. The CDR3 reads CASSPLNQPQHF. In nucleotides, the CDR3 is TGTGCCAGTAGTCCGCTAAACCAGCCCCAGCATTTT.

This clone was recorded once. The rearrangement uses TRBV24-1 and TRBJ2-3; 11 positions match TRBD1. J gave up 6 bases and V 1 base, and 5 bases lay outside the gene matches. Germline V gives CDR1 KGHDR, CDR2 SFDVKD. The CDR3 covers 16 residues. The CDR3: CATSDFGDRGLDTQYF. As DNA, the CDR3 is TGTGCCACCAGTGATTTCGGGGACAGGGGGTTGGATACGCAGTATTTT.

The chain links TRBV10-3 to TRBJ1-4; tentatively, D is TRBD1 (5 bases). V was shortened by 6 bases and J by 14 bases, with 13 bases between the two germline ends. The CDR3 runs to 11 residues. CDR1 is ENHRY and CDR2 is SYGVKD in the germline V gene. CDR3 DNA: TGTGCCATCAGGGGGGGAAGGCATCTGTTTTTT. The encoded protein is CAIRGGRHLFF.

This clone appeared a single time. V and J are TRBV9 and TRBJ1-4; 7 positions agree with TRBD1. Germline lookup yields CDR1 SGDLS and CDR2 YYNGEE. There are 14 residues in the CDR3. The trim removed 0 bases at V and 8 bases at J, leaving 4 bases unmatched. In DNA, the CDR3 is TGTGCCAGCAGCGTAGGGGACAGTAGGGAAAAACTGTTTTTT. Translating gives CASSVGDSREKLFF.

The V and J genes are TRBV7-2 and TRBJ1-3; D unclear. This CDR3 spans 16 amino acids. Trimming cost V 5 bases and J 0 bases, with 14 bases left between them. The germline V gene encodes CDR1 SGHTA and CDR2 FQGNSA. Here the CDR3 reads CASSPQERYSGNTIYF. DNA for the CDR3: TGTGCCAGCAGCCCCCAAGAGCGCTACTCTGGAAACACCATATATTTT.

The chain couples TRBV3-1 (or the pseudogene TRBV3-2) to TRBJ1-1, with no clear D. The length of the CDR3 is 12 residues. The germline CDR1 and CDR2 sequences are LGHDT and YNNKEL (reference sequence). Trimming removed 2 bases from V and 2 bases from J, with 3 bases in between. The chain's CDR3 is CASSQYNTEAFF. The CDR3 nucleotides read TGTGCCAGCAGCCAATATAACACTGAAGCTTTCTTT.

This clone was detected a few times. The V gene is TRBV19, the J gene TRBJ1-5; the match to TRBD1 covers 10 bases. CDR1 is LNHDA and CDR2 is SQIVND in the germline V gene (reference sequence). The V and J ends lost 6 bases and 6 bases, in that order; junction bases with no gene match: 8. CDR3 length: 15 amino acids. CDR3 loop: CASSLGQGVGQPQHF. CDR3 DNA sequence: TGTGCCAGTAGCCTCGGACAGGGGGTAGGTCAGCCCCAGCATTTT.

CDR3 residues: CASSPEITGTLYGYTF. In DNA form, the CDR3 reads TGTGCCAGCTCTCCCGAGATTACAGGGACCCTCTATGGCTACACCTTC. The gene calls are TRBV18 and TRBJ1-2; possibly TRBD1 for D (6 bases). Germline V gives CDR1 KGHSH, CDR2 LQKENI. This CDR3 is 16 amino acids long. V was trimmed by 6 bases and J by 4 bases, leaving 21 bases between them. Supplemented by reference TRBV18 and TRBJ1-2, the full variable domain reads NAGVMQNPRHLVRRRGQEARLRCSPMKGHSHVYWYRQLPEEGLKFMVYLQKENIIDESGMPKERFSAEFPKEGPSILRIQQVVRGDSAAYFCASSPEITGTLYGYTFGSGTRLTVV.

This rearrangement joins TRBV4-1 to TRBJ1-1; D uncertain. The germline V gene has CDR1 MGHRA and CDR2 YSYEKL. The V end was cut by 0 bases, the J end by 5 bases, with 13 bases between. The CDR3 is made up of 15 amino acids. This CDR3 is CASSQDSGSGTEAFF. In nucleotides, the CDR3 is TGCGCCAGCAGCCAAGATTCGGGGTCGGGGACTGAAGCTTTCTTT.

The chain recombines TRBV29-1 with TRBJ1-1, with no clear D. Trimming cost V 7 bases and J 3 bases, with 12 bases left between them. This CDR3 spans 12 amino acids. Per germline, CDR1 SQVTM and CDR2 ANQGSEA. CDR3 residues: CSAVSGYTEAFF. CDR3 nucleotides: TGCAGCGCCGTGTCCGGGTACACTGAAGCTTTCTTT.

The chain joins TRBV30 to TRBJ2-1; 11 nucleotides align to TRBD2. With V trimmed by 4 bases and J by 0 bases, 8 bases remained unmatched. This CDR3 comprises 17 residues. Germline V gene lookup returns CDR1 GTSNPN and CDR2 SVGIG (reference sequence). This chain's CDR3 is CAWKVAGGRGSYNEQFF. The DNA of the CDR3 is TGTGCCTGGAAAGTAGCGGGAGGGCGGGGCTCCTACAATGAGCAGTTCTTC.

This sequence joins TRBV3-1 (or the pseudogene TRBV3-2) and TRBJ2-1; 14 positions match TRBD2. Germline lookup yields CDR1 LGHDT and CDR2 YNNKEL (reference sequence). The CDR3 is made up of 15 amino acids. J gave up 9 bases and V 4 bases, and 5 bases lay outside the gene matches. CDR3 amino acids: CASSPGLAGAGEQFF. In nucleotides, the CDR3 is TGTGCCAGCAGCCCGGGACTAGCGGGAGCGGGTGAGCAGTTCTTC.

The chain combines TRBV28 with TRBJ2-5; 9 bases agree with TRBD2. V shed 3 bases, J shed 6 bases, and the junction held 2 bases outside the gene matches. Germline V gene lookup returns CDR1 MDHEN and CDR2 SYDVKM. The CDR3 length is 13 residues. The CDR3 region is CASSFLAGKTQYF. CDR3 bases: TGTGCCAGCAGTTTTCTAGCGGGAAAGACCCAGTACTTC.